These 21 T cell receptor beta chains share one sample of origin, sequenced in a study of CD8 T cells in Susac syndrome. Reverse transcription used about 0.45 to 1 ug RNA and random hexamers. TCRdb re-called the immunoSEQ multiplex PCR reads with MiXCR, one entry per CDR3 protein. This sample carries approximately 140,000 distinct CDR3 sequences, approximately 95% of them seen once, and the ten largest clones take over 0.1%. Material: CD4+ T cells from PBMCs. The receptors here all came from a human donor with multiple sclerosis.

This sequence joins TRBV6-2 or TRBV6-3 and TRBJ1-2; no clear D gene. The germline CDR1 and CDR2 sequences are MNHEY and SVGEGT. Trimming took off 8 bases at V and 1 base at J, with 14 bases between the two ends. CDR3 length equals 14 residues. The CDR3 sequence: CASLDGIVNYGYTF. The CDR3 nucleotides read TGTGCCAGCCTAGACGGGATAGTTAACTATGGCTACACCTTC.

Here the CDR3 DNA reads TGCAGTGCCCCCGGGACAGGAATGACCGGGGAGCTGTTTTTT. Encoded protein: CSAPGTGMTGELFF. This sequence joins TRBV20-1 and TRBJ2-2; TRBD1 matches 8 bases. The CDR3 loop spans 14 amino acids. V shed 6 bases and J 5 bases; nucleotides not matched to a gene: 8. The germline CDR1 and CDR2 sequences are DFQATT and SNEGSKA (reference sequence).

This chain uses TRBV5-1 with TRBJ2-7; 7 nucleotides line up with TRBD2. CDR1 is SGHRS and CDR2 is YFSETQ in the germline V gene. The V gene end was trimmed by 4 bases and the J gene end by 5 bases; junction bases not matched to a gene: 6. CDR3 length: 13 amino acids. CDR3 amino acids: CASSKGGHHEQYF. Written as DNA, the CDR3 is TGCGCCAGCAGCAAGGGAGGGCACCACGAGCAGTACTTC.

This rearrangement joins TRBV28 to TRBJ1-5, with a weak D call TRBD1 (6 bases). Germline loops: CDR1 MDHEN, CDR2 SYDVKM. The CDR3 covers 16 residues. Trimming pared 6 bases from V and 4 bases from J, leaving 19 bases between. The CDR3 sequence is CASRSSTRQANQPQHF. The CDR3 DNA is TGTGCCAGCAGATCATCAACCCGACAGGCAAATCAGCCCCAGCATTTT.

This chain uses TRBV12-3 or TRBV12-4 with TRBJ2-1; no reliable D call. This CDR3 spans 10 amino acids. V was cut by 8 bases and J by 12 bases, with 11 bases left in between. DNA of the CDR3: TGTGCCAGCCGTATGGTGGGGCAGTTCTTC. This gives the protein CASRMVGQFF.

Here the CDR3 reads CSVQVGRGINQPQHF. CDR3 sequence (DNA): TGCAGCGTTCAAGTCGGAAGGGGTATCAATCAGCCCCAGCATTTT. V usage is TRBV29-1 and J usage is TRBJ1-5; D may be TRBD1 (5 bases). The V end lost 5 bases, the J end lost 3 bases, and 17 bases lay between the germline ends. Germline CDR1 reads SQVTM; CDR2 reads ANQGSEA. The CDR3 runs 15 residues.

The genes are TRBV28 and TRBJ2-7; TRBD2 matches 8 bases. The CDR3 is 14 amino acids. Per the germline V gene, CDR1 is MDHEN and CDR2 is SYDVKM. The trim removed 5 bases at V and 4 bases at J, leaving 7 bases unmatched. The CDR3, as DNA: TGTGCCAGCAGTCGGGGGGGATTGGGTTACGAGCAGTACTTC. Its protein is CASSRGGLGYEQYF.

V and J are TRBV7-2 and TRBJ1-2; 7 bases match TRBD1. With 5 bases clipped from V and 7 bases from J, the junction kept 10 bases outside the gene matches. This CDR3 comprises 14 residues. Looked up from germline, CDR1 is SGHTA and CDR2 is FQGNSA. The CDR3 spells CASSPQTGRSGYTF. The CDR3, as DNA: TGTGCCAGCAGCCCACAGACAGGGAGATCTGGCTACACCTTC.

The chain's CDR3 is CASSFGRVGQETQYF. Written as DNA, the CDR3 is TGTGCCAGCAGTTTTGGTAGGGTTGGCCAAGAGACCCAGTACTTC. V is TRBV12-3 or TRBV12-4 and J is TRBJ2-5; D not certain. Deletions cut 3 bases from V and 1 base from J, with 12 bases between. The length of the CDR3 is 15 residues.

This clonotype is a singleton in its sample. The chain carries TRBV7-2 and TRBJ2-7, with D tentatively TRBD1 (5 bases). Germline lookup yields CDR1 SGHTA and CDR2 FQGNSA. V was shortened by 1 base and J by 4 bases, with 11 bases between the two germline ends. The CDR3 spans 14 residues. CDR3 in DNA: TGTGCCAGCAGCTTAGAGGGGAATCTTTACGAGCAGTACTTC. This sequence encodes CASSLEGNLYEQYF.

The chain uses TRBV20-1 and TRBJ2-7, with 10 bases matching TRBD1. V dropped 5 bases and J dropped 5; count of bases not matched to a gene: 27. The CDR3 contains 20 residues. Per the germline V gene, CDR1 is DFQATT and CDR2 is SNEGSKA (reference sequence). The CDR3 loop reads CSAPTGGLLSPRRRPNEQYF. The CDR3 DNA reads as TGCAGTGCTCCGACAGGGGGCCTCCTATCCCCACGGCGACGCCCTAACGAGCAGTACTTC.

This chain joins TRBV28 and TRBJ1-5; the match to TRBD1 covers 9 bases. After removal of 4 bases from V and 5 bases from J, the junction contained 3 bases not matched to a gene. Germline V lookup: CDR1 MDHEN, CDR2 SYDVKM. CDR3 size: 14 residues. The CDR3 spells CASSSTGGDQPQHF. The CDR3 nucleotides read TGTGCCAGCAGTTCGACAGGGGGTGATCAGCCCCAGCATTTT.

This clonotype was observed once. The chain uses TRBV12-3 or TRBV12-4 and TRBJ1-1, with D uncertain. Deletions cut 5 bases from V and 11 bases from J, with 24 bases between. The CDR3 length is 15 residues. CDR3 nucleotide sequence: TGTGCCAGCAGTCTATCCGCAGACTCCCGGATCGTGGCTTTCTTT. Translation gives CASSLSADSRIVAFF.

This clonotype was seen once. J is TRBJ1-1 and V is TRBV20-1; TRBD1 matches 9 bases. Germline CDR1 is DFQATT and CDR2 is SNEGSKA (reference sequence). V gave up 3 bases and J gave up 6 bases; unmatched junction bases: 11. The CDR3 has 15 amino acids. This chain's CDR3 is CSASAGTGRLSEAFF. As DNA, the CDR3 is TGCAGTGCTAGCGCTGGGACAGGGCGATTATCTGAAGCTTTCTTT.

The chain uses TRBV3-1 and TRBJ2-3; 11 nucleotides line up with TRBD2. From germline, CDR1 is LGHDT and CDR2 YNNKEL (reference sequence). CDR3 size: 19 residues. Losses at the gene ends were 3 bases for V and 2 bases for J; bases not matched to a gene: 13. CDR3 sequence reads: CASSHGLAGGRSFTDTQYF. CDR3 DNA: TGTGCCAGCAGCCATGGCCTAGCGGGGGGCCGCTCCTTCACAGATACGCAGTATTTT.

The table lists this clonotype with a count of one. The CDR3 loop is CASSLAGHSNQPQHF. DNA of the CDR3: TGTGCCAGCAGCTTGGCGGGGCACAGCAATCAGCCCCAGCATTTT. The chain joins TRBV5-5 to TRBJ1-5; perhaps TRBD1 as D (5 bases). The V end was cut by 0 bases, the J end by 1 base, with 8 bases between. Germline V CDR1 and CDR2: SGHKS, YYEKEE (reference sequence). This CDR3 spans 15 amino acids.

V usage is TRBV20-1 and J usage is TRBJ1-2; D might be TRBD1 (5 bases). The CDR3 covers 12 residues. Trimming took 5 bases from V and 4 from J, leaving 11 bases between them. The V gene's germline CDR1 is DFQATT and CDR2 SNEGSKA (reference sequence). The CDR3, as DNA: TGCAGTGCTCTCACGGGGGGCTATGGCTACACCTTC. Amino acid sequence: CSALTGGYGYTF.

This clonotype was recorded a few times. The CDR3 spells CASSFGGYEQYF. The CDR3 DNA is TGTGCCAGCAGTTTCGGGGGCTACGAGCAGTACTTC. The chain joins TRBV12-3 or TRBV12-4 to TRBJ2-7; weak D call: TRBD2 (6 bases). The CDR3 spans 12 residues. V was cut by 3 bases and J by 3 bases, with 6 bases left in between.

J is TRBJ2-1 and V is TRBV6-6; possibly TRBD1 for D (5 bases). Germline V gene sequence: CDR1 MNHNY, CDR2 SVGAGI (reference sequence). Between the trimmed V and J ends, which lost 2 bases and 9 bases, there was a span of 14 bases. The CDR3 covers 14 residues. The CDR3 reads CASSYRQGKGEQFF. The CDR3 DNA sequence: TGTGCCAGCAGTTACCGGCAGGGTAAGGGTGAGCAGTTCTTC.

The V call is TRBV20-1, the J call TRBJ2-3, with D unclear. Trimming took 1 base from V and 1 from J, leaving 6 bases between them. There are 13 residues in the CDR3. Per the germline V gene, CDR1 is DFQATT and CDR2 is SNEGSKA (reference sequence). This CDR3 is CSARGSRTDTQYF. DNA of the CDR3: TGCAGTGCTAGAGGGTCCCGCACAGATACGCAGTATTTT.

The rearrangement uses TRBV30 and TRBJ2-3; 9 bases fit TRBD1. The CDR3 length is 13 residues. Trimming took 7 bases from V and 2 from J; bases not matched to a gene: 4. Germline CDR1 is GTSNPN and CDR2 is SVGIG (reference sequence). CDR3 bases: TGTGCCTTTGACAGGGGGGACACAGATACGCAGTATTTT. It specifies CAFDRGDTDTQYF. The full variable domain, with the rest looked up from reference TRBV30 and TRBJ2-3, is SQTIHQWPATLVQPVGSPLSLECTVEGTSNPNLYWYRQAAGRGLQLLFYSVGIGQISSEVPQNLSASRPQDRQFILSSKKLLLSDSGFYLCAFDRGDTDTQYFGPGTRLTVL.